This T cell receptor beta chain originates from a study of cytomegalovirus exposure and HLA in healthy donors. General observations from the study: Several V segments, TRBV6-2 and TRBV6-3 among them, could not be told apart and were dropped. Cytomegalovirus status, reportedly, was diagnosed with high specificity and sensitivity by the classifier.

Losses at the gene ends were 0 bases for V and 4 bases for J; bases not matched to a gene: 3. This CDR3 spans 15 amino acids. Per the germline V gene, CDR1 is SGHRS and CDR2 is YFSETQ. PCR used 60 Vbeta primers and 13 Jbeta primers. The assay was immunoSEQ multiplex PCR, and TCRdb's table has in-frame clones only and misses some. The sample holds 85,000 to 130,000 clones, 65% to 90% seen once. Concerning this clone itself: Its antigen is still unknown.

The specimen was PBMCs. V and J are TRBV5-1 and TRBJ2-7; 11 bases line up with TRBD1. The clonotype comes from a man aged 50-60 years in good health and CMV-seronegative. The CDR3 DNA reads TGCGCCAGCAGCTTGGGCGGACAGGGGGCTTACGAGCAGTACTTC. Translation: CASSLGGQGAYEQYF.